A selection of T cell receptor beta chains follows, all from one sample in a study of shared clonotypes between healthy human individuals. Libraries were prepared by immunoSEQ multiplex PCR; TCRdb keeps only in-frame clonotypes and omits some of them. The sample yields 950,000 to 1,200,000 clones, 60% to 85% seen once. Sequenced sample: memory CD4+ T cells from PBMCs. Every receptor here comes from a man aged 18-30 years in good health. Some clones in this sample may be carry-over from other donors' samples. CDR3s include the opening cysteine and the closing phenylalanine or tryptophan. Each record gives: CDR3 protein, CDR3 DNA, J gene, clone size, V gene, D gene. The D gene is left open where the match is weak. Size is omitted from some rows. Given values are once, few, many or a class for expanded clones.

CDR3: CASSPREEQFF
DNA: TGTGCCAGCTCACCACGAGAAGAGCAGTTCTTC
J: TRBJ2-1
size: NA
V: TRBV18
D: NA

CDR3: CASSQGLGEGARGETQYF
DNA: TGCGCCAGCAGCCAAGGTTTGGGAGAGGGAGCCCGGGGGGAGACCCAGTACTTC
J: TRBJ2-5
size: NA
V: TRBV4-3
D: NA

CDR3: CASRTSVDTGELFF
DNA: TGCGCCAGCCGCACTAGTGTTGACACCGGGGAGCTGTTTTTT
J: TRBJ2-2
size: NA
V: TRBV5-1
D: NA

CDR3: CASRGQGGQPQHF
DNA: TGTGCCAGCAGGGGACAGGGAGGACAGCCCCAGCATTTT
J: TRBJ1-5
size: few
V: TRBV2
D: TRBD1

CDR3: CASSQFRDQPQHF
DNA: TGTGCCAGCAGCCAGTTCAGGGATCAGCCCCAGCATTTT
J: TRBJ1-5
size: NA
V: TRBV14
D: NA

CDR3: CASSLPLSTDTQYF
DNA: TGTGCCAGCAGCTTGCCTCTTAGCACAGATACGCAGTATTTT
J: TRBJ2-3
size: NA
V: TRBV5-4
D: NA

CDR3: CASSSIAGAGTYEQYF
DNA: TGTGCCAGCAGCTCCATAGCGGGAGCCGGAACCTACGAGCAGTACTTC
J: TRBJ2-7
size: NA
V: TRBV11-2
D: TRBD2

CDR3: CASNKQGESQPQHF
DNA: TGCGCCAGCAACAAACAGGGAGAGAGTCAGCCCCAGCATTTT
J: TRBJ1-5
size: NA
V: TRBV10-2
D: NA

CDR3: CASSQDPRTSYEQYF
DNA: TGTGCCAGCAGCCAAGATCCCCGGACTAGCTACGAGCAGTACTTC
J: TRBJ2-7
size: few
V: TRBV14
D: TRBD2

CDR3: CASSPRGANVLTF
DNA: TGTGCCAGCAGCCCGAGAGGGGCCAACGTCCTGACTTTC
J: TRBJ2-6
size: NA
V: TRBV6-5
D: NA

CDR3: CASSPSGDTQYF
DNA: TGTGCCAGCTCACCCTCAGGGGATACGCAGTATTTT
J: TRBJ2-3
size: NA
V: TRBV18
D: NA

CDR3: CASSQGLLAGPLNEQFF
DNA: TGTGCCAGTAGCCAGGGGCTCCTAGCGGGCCCACTCAATGAGCAGTTCTTC
J: TRBJ2-1
size: NA
V: TRBV19
D: TRBD2

CDR3: CASSQAGIQYLF
DNA: TGTGCCAGCAGCCAAGCGGGAATCCAATATCTCTTC
J: TRBJ2-1
size: few
V: TRBV11-2
D: TRBD2

CDR3: CASSFSTPQETQYF
DNA: TGTGCCAGCAGCTTCTCAACGCCCCAAGAGACCCAGTACTTC
J: TRBJ2-5
size: NA
V: TRBV7-2
D: NA

CDR3: CSVEGSTRGEAFF
DNA: TGCAGCGTTGAGGGGTCTACTCGGGGTGAAGCTTTCTTT
J: TRBJ1-1
size: NA
V: TRBV29-1
D: NA

CDR3: CASSLTGGNYGYTF
DNA: TGCGCCAGCAGCTTGACAGGGGGAAACTATGGCTACACCTTC
J: TRBJ1-2
size: NA
V: TRBV5-1
D: TRBD1

CDR3: CASSYTGTAGEAFF
DNA: TGTGCCAGCAGTTATACCGGGACAGCCGGGGAAGCTTTCTTT
J: TRBJ1-1
size: few
V: TRBV28
D: TRBD1

CDR3: CSVRRVGSGRGNEQFF
DNA: TGCAGCGTGCGCCGGGTGGGTAGCGGGAGGGGCAATGAGCAGTTCTTC
J: TRBJ2-1
size: NA
V: TRBV29-1
D: TRBD2

CDR3: CASSGAYNEQFF
DNA: TGTGCCAGCTCGGGAGCTTACAATGAGCAGTTCTTC
J: TRBJ2-1
size: NA
V: TRBV6-6
D: NA

CDR3: CSASVYNEQFF
DNA: TGCAGTGCTAGTGTCTACAATGAGCAGTTCTTC
J: TRBJ2-1
size: NA
V: TRBV20-1
D: NA

CDR3: CASSLHRGPYEQYF
DNA: TGTGCCAGCAGCTTACACAGGGGCCCCTACGAGCAGTACTTC
J: TRBJ2-7
size: NA
V: TRBV7-2
D: TRBD1

CDR3: CASSLGHGATEAFF
DNA: TGCGCCAGCAGCTTAGGGCACGGGGCCACTGAAGCTTTCTTT
J: TRBJ1-1
size: few
V: TRBV5-1
D: NA

CDR3: CASTELGVGGYEQYF
DNA: TGTGCCAGCACCGAGTTGGGGGTTGGAGGGTACGAGCAGTACTTC
J: TRBJ2-7
size: few
V: TRBV2
D: NA

CDR3: CASRAGLAKNIQYF
DNA: TGTGCCAGCAGGGCAGGGCTAGCCAAAAACATTCAGTACTTC
J: TRBJ2-4
size: NA
V: TRBV27
D: NA

CDR3: CATQKDPNTEAFF
DNA: TGTGCCACCCAGAAGGATCCGAACACTGAAGCTTTCTTT
J: TRBJ1-1
size: NA
V: TRBV10-3
D: NA

CDR3: CASSSGQGRAYEQYF
DNA: TGTGCCAGCAGCTCCGGACAGGGACGGGCCTACGAGCAGTACTTC
J: TRBJ2-7
size: NA
V: TRBV6-5
D: TRBD1

CDR3: CASSLARNGYTF
DNA: TGTGCCAGCAGCTTAGCCAGAAATGGCTACACCTTC
J: TRBJ1-2
size: NA
V: TRBV5-5
D: NA

CDR3: CAISVLGATGEQYF
DNA: TGTGCCATCAGTGTTCTGGGGGCTACCGGAGAGCAGTACTTC
J: TRBJ2-7
size: NA
V: TRBV10-3
D: NA

CDR3: CASSLGYLADSYNEQFF
DNA: TGTGCCAGCAGCTTAGGGTATCTAGCTGACTCCTACAATGAGCAGTTCTTC
J: TRBJ2-1
size: NA
V: TRBV11-2
D: NA

CDR3: CASSSTGVSNQPQHF
DNA: TGTGCCAGCAGCTCGACAGGGGTTAGCAATCAGCCCCAGCATTTT
J: TRBJ1-5
size: NA
V: TRBV5-6
D: TRBD1

CDR3: CASSQVDLLAGDGSYNEQFF
DNA: TGCGCCAGCAGCCAAGTTGACCTCCTAGCGGGAGATGGCTCCTACAATGAGCAGTTCTTC
J: TRBJ2-1
size: NA
V: TRBV4-1
D: TRBD2

CDR3: CASSQRTSRNEQFF
DNA: TGCGCCAGCAGCCAAAGGACTAGTCGAAATGAGCAGTTCTTC
J: TRBJ2-1
size: NA
V: TRBV4-1
D: TRBD2

CDR3: CAWSAGTSGPPEQFF
DNA: TGTGCCTGGAGTGCAGGGACTAGCGGCCCACCTGAGCAGTTCTTC
J: TRBJ2-1
size: NA
V: TRBV30
D: TRBD2

CDR3: CASSLSVRRATRENSNQPQHF
DNA: TGCGCCAGCAGCTTGAGTGTCCGAAGGGCAACAAGAGAGAATAGCAATCAGCCCCAGCATTTT
J: TRBJ1-5
size: NA
V: TRBV5-1
D: NA

CDR3: CATSRPSLAGLDTQYF
DNA: TGTGCCACCAGCAGACCTTCCCTAGCGGGACTAGATACGCAGTATTTT
J: TRBJ2-3
size: many
V: TRBV15
D: TRBD2

CDR3: CASSVGPTGGYEQYF
DNA: TGTGCCAGCAGCGTAGGTCCGACAGGGGGATACGAGCAGTACTTC
J: TRBJ2-7
size: NA
V: TRBV9
D: TRBD1

CDR3: CASKSSGRNNEQFF
DNA: TGTGCCAGCAAGTCTAGCGGGAGGAACAATGAGCAGTTCTTC
J: TRBJ2-1
size: NA
V: TRBV25-1
D: TRBD2

CDR3: CASRPLGGIRGYTF
DNA: TGTGCCAGCAGACCACTAGGGGGGATACGTGGCTACACCTTC
J: TRBJ1-2
size: NA
V: TRBV27
D: NA

CDR3: CASIHYRDRRGEQYF
DNA: TGTGCCAGCATCCATTACCGGGACAGGAGAGGCGAGCAGTACTTC
J: TRBJ2-7
size: many
V: TRBV7-8
D: TRBD1